Shown below are 25 T cell receptor beta chains from a single sample sequenced in a study of T-cell memory formation after mild COVID-19. TCRdb used MiXCR to reprocess the 5' RACE reads, holding one entry per CDR3 protein. Of over 350,000 distinct CDR3 sequences listed, 20% to 25% are singletons. Sequenced: PBMCs or a T cell subset sorted from them (not recorded which). The receptor set was obtained from an adult woman who had mild COVID-19 (a few samples of this study predate the infection). Cell type and time point are not known.

The chain employs TRBV6-6 and TRBJ1-1; TRBD1 is a possible D gene (5 bases). CDR3 length: 12 residues. The V end was cut by 8 bases, the J end by 2 bases, with 9 bases between. CDR1 MNHNY and CDR2 SVGAGI come from the germline V gene (reference sequence). This chain's CDR3 is CASARENTEAFF. Written as DNA, the CDR3 is TGTGCCAGCGCCAGGGAAAACACTGAAGCTTTCTTT.

The chain has TRBV24-1 and TRBJ2-5; tentative D call: TRBD1 (5 bases). The CDR3 runs 17 residues. The germline V gene encodes CDR1 KGHDR and CDR2 SFDVKD. V was clipped by 0 bases and J by 1 base, with 14 bases between them. CDR3 sequence (DNA): TGTGCCACCAGTGATTTGGGTACGACAGACTTCCAAGAGACCCAGTACTTC. Protein product: CATSDLGTTDFQETQYF.

The V call is TRBV20-1, the J call TRBJ1-5; D is unresolved. V lost 2 bases, J lost 10 bases, and 15 bases lay in between. This CDR3 spans 13 amino acids. Germline CDR1 is DFQATT and CDR2 is SNEGSKA (reference sequence). CDR3 DNA: TGCAGTGCTAGATCCCTGTTTAGTCGTCCCCAGCATTTT. Its protein product is CSARSLFSRPQHF.

The table lists this clonotype with a few counts. The J gene is TRBJ1-2, the V gene TRBV3-1; D gene unclear. Germline values: CDR1 LGHDT, CDR2 YNNKEL (reference sequence). CDR3 size: 12 residues. The ends were cut back, 4 bases at V and 6 bases at J, with 9 bases in the middle. The CDR3 region is CASSLRQHGYTF. CDR3 nucleotides: TGTGCCAGCAGCCTCAGGCAGCATGGCTACACCTTC.

The chain joins TRBV5-1 to TRBJ2-5; 10 nucleotides align to TRBD1. V lost 5 bases and J lost 4; bases outside the gene matches: 11. The CDR3 length is 16 residues. The germline CDR1 and CDR2 sequences are SGHRS and YFSETQ. The DNA of the CDR3 is TGCGCCAGCAGTTCCGGGACAGGGGTATTTTTAGAGACCCAGTACTTC. This codes for CASSSGTGVFLETQYF.

The chain joins TRBV6-1 to TRBJ2-5, with a tentative D call TRBD1 (6 bases). Per germline, CDR1 MNHNS and CDR2 SASEGT. The CDR3 totals 14 residues. Deletions cut 6 bases from V and 3 bases from J, with 14 bases between. Here the CDR3 reads CASRQAGDKETQYF. The DNA of the CDR3 is TGTGCCAGCAGGCAGGCAGGGGACAAAGAGACCCAGTACTTC.

The rearrangement joins TRBV27 to TRBJ2-5; 7 bases map to TRBD1. The V gene's germline CDR1 is MNHEY and CDR2 SMNVEV (reference sequence). The CDR3 is 17 amino acids. V gave up 5 bases and J gave up 2 bases; unmatched junction bases: 14. CDR3 loop: CASSPRYRGLGQETQYF. The CDR3 nucleotides read TGTGCCAGCAGTCCCCGCTACAGGGGTTTGGGTCAAGAGACCCAGTACTTC.

This chain links TRBV20-1 with TRBJ1-4; 9 bases align to TRBD1. Losses at the gene ends were 5 bases for V and 7 bases for J; bases not matched to a gene: 11. The germline V gene has CDR1 DFQATT and CDR2 SNEGSKA (reference sequence). The CDR3 contains 15 residues. In nucleotides, the CDR3 is TGCAGTGCTGGTAGAACAGGGGGCGGGGGTGAAAAACTGTTTTTT. This gives the protein CSAGRTGGGGEKLFF.

V and J are TRBV9 and TRBJ1-2; tentatively, D is TRBD1 (5 bases). The germline V and J ends were trimmed by 3 bases and 8 bases, with 14 bases remaining between them. The CDR3 runs to 13 residues. The germline V gene encodes CDR1 SGDLS and CDR2 YYNGEE. CDR3 loop: CASSDGTVRGYTF. CDR3 sequence (DNA): TGTGCCAGCAGCGACGGGACGGTGAGGGGCTACACCTTC. The variable domain in full, completed from reference TRBV9 and TRBJ1-2, reads DSGVTQTPKHLITATGQRVTLRCSPRSGDLSVYWYQQSLDQGLQFLIQYYNGEERAKGNILERFSAQQFPDLHSELNLSSLELGDSALYFCASSDGTVRGYTFGSGTRLTVV.

The chain joins TRBV5-4 to TRBJ2-1; D may be TRBD1 or TRBD2 (5 bases each). The CDR3 has 12 residues. Trimming took 4 bases from V and 10 from J, leaving 12 bases between them. The germline CDR1 and CDR2 sequences are SGHNT and YYREEE (reference sequence). The CDR3 here is CASSPAGTEQFF. CDR3 in DNA: TGTGCCAGCAGCCCGGCCGGGACCGAGCAGTTCTTC.

V usage is TRBV12-3 or TRBV12-4 and J usage is TRBJ2-2, with D perhaps matching TRBD1 (7 bases). V was cut by 4 bases and J by 1 base, with 25 bases left in between. This CDR3 region has 20 residues. CDR3 region: CASSWRLWGRGELNTGELFF. The CDR3 region has the DNA TGTGCCAGCAGTTGGCGCCTGTGGGGCAGGGGGGAGCTGAACACCGGGGAGCTGTTTTTT.

The DNA of the CDR3 is TGTGCCAGCAGTGACGGTCCCGGGCCAGTGGAGACCCAGTACTTC. It specifies CASSDGPGPVETQYF. This chain connects TRBV6-5 to TRBJ2-5; D call uncertain. Germline V gives CDR1 MNHEY, CDR2 SVGAGI. The CDR3 covers 15 residues. Trimming removed 5 bases at V and 5 bases at J, with 18 bases between.

This chain uses TRBV5-1 with TRBJ2-1; 10 bases are shared with TRBD2. The CDR3 has 16 amino acids. The ends lost 1 base at V and 6 bases at J; junction bases unmatched: 7. The V gene's germline CDR1 is SGHRS and CDR2 YFSETQ. In DNA form, the CDR3 reads TGCGCCAGCAGCTTGACAGCGGGAGGGCCCAGCAATGAGCAGTTCTTC. The encoded protein is CASSLTAGGPSNEQFF.

The V call is TRBV20-1, the J call TRBJ2-7; D is uncertain. The CDR3 runs to 12 residues. V was shortened by 2 bases and J by 4 bases, with 9 bases between the two germline ends. From germline, CDR1 is DFQATT and CDR2 SNEGSKA (reference sequence). For the CDR3, the DNA is TGCAGTGCTAGAAGGTCCCTGTACGAGCAGTACTTC. It is translated as CSARRSLYEQYF.

This sequence joins TRBV10-3 and TRBJ1-2; the match to TRBD1 covers 8 bases. CDR1 is ENHRY and CDR2 is SYGVKD in the germline V gene. V was clipped by 3 bases and J by 5 bases; unmatched bases: 8. CDR3 length: 15 residues. The CDR3 loop reads CAISDQGALLYGYTF. The CDR3 nucleotides are TGTGCCATCAGTGATCAGGGGGCCTTATTATATGGCTACACCTTC.

V gene TRBV5-1 combines with J gene TRBJ2-5; maybe TRBD2 (6 bases). V lost 0 bases, J lost 4 bases, and 13 bases lay in between. The germline V gene has CDR1 SGHRS and CDR2 YFSETQ. The CDR3 contains 15 residues. CDR3 region: CASSLGDGGPETQYF. As DNA, the CDR3 is TGCGCCAGCAGCTTGGGGGACGGGGGACCAGAGACCCAGTACTTC. Using reference TRBV5-1 and TRBJ2-5 for the parts outside the CDR3, the full variable domain is KAGVTQTPRYLIKTRGQQVTLSCSPISGHRSVSWYQQTPGQGLQFLFEYFSETQRNKGNFPGRFSGRQFSNSRSEMNVSTLELGDSALYLCASSLGDGGPETQYFGPGTRLLVL.

The chain couples TRBV7-9 to TRBJ1-1; D possibly corresponds to TRBD1 (5 bases). CDR3 length: 15 residues. Trimming removed 5 bases at V and 0 bases at J, with 13 bases between. Germline CDR1 is SEHNR and CDR2 is FQNEAQ (reference sequence). CDR3 sequence reads: CASSPAGRMNTEAFF. The CDR3 coding sequence is TGTGCCAGCAGCCCCGCGGGACGGATGAACACTGAAGCTTTCTTT.

The genes are TRBV29-1 and TRBJ2-6, with a weak D call TRBD1 (5 bases). The germline CDR1 and CDR2 sequences are SQVTM and ANQGSEA. V was cut by 4 bases and J by 0 bases, with 10 bases left in between. The CDR3 length is 15 residues. In DNA, the CDR3 is TGCAGCGTTGTGGGGCAGCTCTCTGGGGCCAACGTCCTGACTTTC. This gives the protein CSVVGQLSGANVLTF.

This clonotype has a handful of counts. The CDR3 DNA follows: TGTGCCAGCAGCTTAGGACTAGCGGGAACAGGCGGGGAGCTGTTTTTT. It encodes CASSLGLAGTGGELFF. The V call is TRBV7-8, the J call TRBJ2-2; TRBD2 matches at 11 bases. Germline V gene sequence: CDR1 SGHVS, CDR2 FQNEAQ. The CDR3 loop spans 16 amino acids. The junction had 5 bases not matched to a gene; V was cut back by 1 base and J by 7 bases.

The chain has TRBV6-1 and TRBJ1-1; a possible D gene is TRBD1 (6 bases). The CDR3 has 14 residues. V was shortened by 4 bases and J by 4 bases, with 13 bases between the two germline ends. The germline V gene has CDR1 MNHNS and CDR2 SASEGT. For the CDR3, the DNA is TGTGCCAGCAGTGCGGGGGCCTGGGCCACTGAAGCTTTCTTT. As protein: CASSAGAWATEAFF.

This clonotype was observed a few times. The V gene is TRBV5-1, the J gene TRBJ2-3, with D possibly TRBD1 on 5 matching bases. Germline CDR1 is SGHRS and CDR2 is YFSETQ. This CDR3 spans 14 amino acids. The germline V and J ends were trimmed by 3 bases and 5 bases, with 13 bases remaining between them. The CDR3 region is CASSSTEPGDTQYF. Written as DNA, the CDR3 is TGCGCCAGCAGCTCGACAGAACCTGGAGATACGCAGTATTTT.

V usage is TRBV27 and J usage is TRBJ2-7; D remains unclear. V dropped 5 bases and J dropped 3 bases, with 11 bases sitting between them. Germline loops: CDR1 MNHEY, CDR2 SMNVEV (reference sequence). The CDR3 loop spans 13 amino acids. CDR3: CASSLWANYEQYF. CDR3 DNA sequence: TGTGCCAGCAGTCTGTGGGCTAACTACGAGCAGTACTTC.

A few counts support this clonotype. The V call is TRBV27, the J call TRBJ2-1; TRBD1 aligns across 8 bases. The CDR3 is 14 amino acids. Germline CDR1 MNHEY, CDR2 SMNVEV (reference sequence). J lost 5 bases, V lost 6 bases, and 6 bases had no gene match. Written as DNA, the CDR3 is TGTGCCAGCAGCAGGGGGCCCCTCAACAATGAGCAGTTCTTC. Encoded protein: CASSRGPLNNEQFF.

J is TRBJ1-2 and V is TRBV5-1, with D tentatively TRBD1 (5 bases). The CDR3 covers 14 residues. In germline, CDR1 is SGHRS, CDR2 YFSETQ. V gave up 7 bases and J gave up 4 bases, with 17 bases separating them. CDR3 sequence: CASATFGGVYGYTF. The CDR3 coding sequence is TGCGCCAGCGCTACCTTCGGGGGTGTCTATGGCTACACCTTC.

The CDR3 nucleotides are TGCAGCGTTGAGATCGGGCAGGGGTATGAGCAGTTCTTC. It encodes CSVEIGQGYEQFF. This chain connects TRBV29-1 to TRBJ2-1; D may be TRBD1 (6 bases). Germline CDR1 SQVTM, CDR2 ANQGSEA. The V and J ends lost 3 bases and 8 bases respectively, with 14 bases between them. This CDR3 has 13 residues.